The 5 T cell receptor beta chains given below trace back to one sample, sequenced in a study of regulatory T cells. Study results and caveats: Hydrophobic residues at CDR3 positions 6 and 7 were enriched in conventional CD4+ T cells of CD3G-deficient patients.

Primers: 52 TRBV forward and 13 TRBJ reverse. Generated by immunoSEQ multiplex PCR, the TCRdb table keeps only in-frame clones and is missing some. Of more than 15,000 clones listed, 84% were seen once; the top ten hold roughly 7.3%. Their antigens are not known. Sequenced: conventional CD4+ T cells sorted from blood. These receptor sequences come from a person aged 25 to 40 with CD3G deficiency.

CDR3 sequence (DNA): TGTGCCAGCAGCTTAAATATAGATCAGCCCCAGCATTTT. It yields the protein CASSLNIDQPQHF. V and J are TRBV7-8 and TRBJ1-5; D gene uncertain. CDR1 and CDR2 (germline): SGHVS, FQNEAQ. The germline V and J ends were trimmed by 2 bases and 5 bases, with 7 bases remaining between them. CDR3 size: 13 residues.

The chain is built from TRBV6-6 and TRBJ1-2; weak D call: TRBD1 (5 bases). In germline, CDR1 is MNHNY, CDR2 SVGAGI (reference sequence). Trimming cost V 3 bases and J 2 bases, with 10 bases left between them. The CDR3 totals 14 residues. This chain's CDR3 is CASSYGTPNYGYTF. CDR3 in DNA: TGTGCCAGCAGTTATGGGACGCCGAACTATGGCTACACCTTC.

The chain employs TRBV5-1 and TRBJ2-7; the D gene is possibly TRBD1 (6 bases). V lost 2 bases, J lost 6 bases, and 12 bases lay in between. The CDR3 contains 13 residues. Germline CDR1 SGHRS, CDR2 YFSETQ. In DNA, the CDR3 is TGCGCCAGCAGCTTCAGACAGGACGGCGAGCAGTACTTC. Translation: CASSFRQDGEQYF.

The chain couples TRBV28 to TRBJ1-2; 8 nucleotides line up with TRBD1. V was clipped by 8 bases and J by 4 bases; unmatched bases: 3. Germline lookup yields CDR1 MDHEN and CDR2 SYDVKM. The CDR3 has 12 residues. In DNA, the CDR3 is TGTGCCAGCTCGGACAGGGTCTATGGCTACACCTTC. Translated, it gives CASSDRVYGYTF.

This clone was recorded only once. The rearrangement links TRBV5-1 to TRBJ1-1; D is unresolved. The CDR3 is made up of 16 amino acids. Germline lookup yields CDR1 SGHRS and CDR2 YFSETQ. Trimming took 0 bases from V and 1 from J, leaving 13 bases between them. This chain's CDR3 is CASSLGGIGGNTEAFF. DNA for the CDR3: TGCGCCAGCAGCTTGGGGGGAATCGGCGGGAACACTGAAGCTTTCTTT.